Below are 15 T cell receptor beta chains sequenced from a single sample in a study of control samples from healthy donors and cancer patients (dated by TCRdb to about 2020). Library construction relied on the immunoSEQ multiplex PCR assay. TCRdb took this table from immuneACCESS and kept in-frame rearrangements with V and J called. Such tables lack part of the clones; where checked against another copy, unresolved V genes explain under half of the gap, and the rest is unexplained. The sample has some 150,000 clones on record, more than 85% of them singletons. Approximately 3.4% of the sample rests with the top ten. The sample taken for sequencing was blood. These receptors all come from a man aged 25 to 40 in good health.

V and J are TRBV5-1 and TRBJ1-1; TRBD1 is a possible D gene (5 bases). CDR3 length: 14 residues. V lost 4 bases, J lost 1 base, and 11 bases lay in between. Germline loops: CDR1 SGHRS, CDR2 YFSETQ. For the CDR3, the DNA is TGCGCCAGCAGCGAGGGACCCGCGAACACTGAAGCTTTCTTT. Residues: CASSEGPANTEAFF.

This sequence joins TRBV6-5 and TRBJ2-5; the D is unclear. Trimming stripped 6 bases from V and 3 bases from J, with 8 bases between. The length of the CDR3 is 12 residues. Germline CDR1 and CDR2: MNHEY and SVGAGI. This CDR3 is CASREWEETQYF. The CDR3 DNA reads TGTGCCAGCAGGGAGTGGGAAGAGACCCAGTACTTC.

The genes are TRBV14 and TRBJ2-1; D remains unclear. The germline CDR1 and CDR2 sequences are SGHDN and FVKESK. Trimming left V 0 bases short and J 9 bases short, with 12 bases between. CDR3 length: 14 amino acids. CDR3 in amino acids: CASSQDNEDGEQFF. The DNA of the CDR3 is TGTGCCAGCAGCCAAGATAACGAAGACGGTGAGCAGTTCTTC.

The chain employs TRBV6-5 and TRBJ1-4, with D maybe TRBD1 (5 bases). The CDR3 runs 15 residues. V was trimmed by 0 bases and J by 4 bases, leaving 9 bases between them. The germline V gene has CDR1 MNHEY and CDR2 SVGAGI. CDR3 bases: TGTGCCAGCAGTTACTCGACAGCCTTTAATGAAAAACTGTTTTTT. Translated: CASSYSTAFNEKLFF.

The CDR3, as DNA: TGCGCCAGCAGTTCGGGACAGTTCACAGATACGCAGTATTTT. This gives the protein CASSSGQFTDTQYF. The chain uses TRBV5-1 and TRBJ2-3; 7 bases agree with TRBD1. J was trimmed by 2 bases and V by 5 bases; bases with no gene match: 5. This CDR3 has 14 amino acids. In germline, CDR1 is SGHRS, CDR2 YFSETQ.

The chain has TRBV5-1 and TRBJ1-1; unclear D gene. The CDR3 runs to 13 residues. Per germline, CDR1 SGHRS and CDR2 YFSETQ. Trimming pared 0 bases from V and 9 bases from J, leaving 12 bases between. The CDR3 protein is CASSLAVGVQAFF. The CDR3 DNA follows: TGCGCCAGCAGCTTGGCTGTCGGGGTCCAAGCTTTCTTT.

V and J are TRBV27 and TRBJ1-6; unclear D gene. Germline CDR1 MNHEY, CDR2 SMNVEV (reference sequence). V lost 5 bases and J 0 bases, leaving 14 bases between the germline ends. CDR3 length: 17 residues. CDR3 nucleotides: TGTGCCAGCAGTGCTGGGGTGTGGAGCTCCTATAATTCACCCCTCCACTTT. Its protein is CASSAGVWSSYNSPLHF.

The chain carries TRBV30 and TRBJ2-7, with D perhaps matching TRBD1 (6 bases). Trimming took 0 bases from V and 4 from J, leaving 10 bases between them. Germline values: CDR1 GTSNPN, CDR2 SVGIG (reference sequence). The CDR3 is made up of 13 amino acids. This CDR3 reads CAWSVGGKYEQYF. As DNA, the CDR3 is TGTGCCTGGAGTGTAGGGGGAAAGTACGAGCAGTACTTC.

The chain combines TRBV21-1 with TRBJ1-6; TRBD1 was called by the table and not checked on the DNA. TRBV21-1 is designated a pseudogene. The CDR3 length is 17 residues. Here the CDR3 reads CAQGQGQLFSYNSPLHF. Written as DNA, the CDR3 is TGTGCGCAAGGACAGGGACAACTCTTCTCCTATAATTCACCCCTCCACTTT.

The chain recombines TRBV5-1 with TRBJ1-1; D ambiguous. Trimming took off 3 bases at V and 5 bases at J, with 14 bases between the two ends. CDR3 length: 14 amino acids. CDR1 is SGHRS, CDR2 YFSETQ, per germline. Written as DNA, the CDR3 is TGCGCCAGCAGCTCTATCGACGGGGATACTGAAGCTTTCTTT. It codes for CASSSIDGDTEAFF. The complete variable domain, with remaining parts taken from reference TRBV5-1 and TRBJ1-1, reads KAGVTQTPRYLIKTRGQQVTLSCSPISGHRSVSWYQQTPGQGLQFLFEYFSETQRNKGNFPGRFSGRQFSNSRSEMNVSTLELGDSALYLCASSSIDGDTEAFFGQGTRLTVV.

J is TRBJ1-6 and V is TRBV5-1; 7 bases map to TRBD1. CDR1 and CDR2 from the germline V gene are SGHRS and YFSETQ. V lost 4 bases and J lost 5; bases outside the gene matches: 6. CDR3 size: 15 residues. The CDR3 here is CASSIGTVDNSPLHF. DNA of the CDR3: TGCGCCAGCAGCATAGGGACAGTTGATAATTCACCCCTCCACTTT.

This chain connects TRBV27 to TRBJ1-1; TRBD1 might be the D (5 bases). Germline values: CDR1 MNHEY, CDR2 SMNVEV (reference sequence). The CDR3 length is 13 residues. Trimming took off 9 bases at V and 0 bases at J, with 11 bases between the two ends. In DNA, the CDR3 is TGTGCCAGTCGGGGCAGGATGAACACTGAAGCTTTCTTT. Translated: CASRGRMNTEAFF.

V is TRBV5-1 and J is TRBJ1-2, with 7 bases identical to TRBD1. V gave up 5 bases and J gave up 5 bases; unmatched junction bases: 6. The CDR3 sequence is 13 residues long. Germline-derived CDR1 and CDR2 are SGHRS and YFSETQ. CDR3 nucleotide sequence: TGCGCCAGCAGACAGGGGCGGGATTATGGCTACACCTTC. It yields the protein CASRQGRDYGYTF.

The table lists this clone with a count of one. This chain joins TRBV24-1 and TRBJ1-2; D possibly corresponds to TRBD1 (5 bases). The CDR3 covers 15 residues. The germline V and J ends were trimmed by 0 bases and 4 bases, with 11 bases remaining between them. Per the germline V gene, CDR1 is KGHDR and CDR2 is SFDVKD. In DNA form, the CDR3 reads TGTGCCACCAGTGATTTGAGGGGCGCCAGCTATGGCTACACCTTC. It yields the protein CATSDLRGASYGYTF.

The chain uses TRBV5-1 and TRBJ1-1; 8 nucleotides line up with TRBD1. The CDR3 loop spans 13 amino acids. J gave up 4 bases and V 2 bases, and 1 base lay outside the gene matches. Germline V gene lookup returns CDR1 SGHRS and CDR2 YFSETQ. CDR3 amino acids: CASSFTGGTEAFF. As DNA, the CDR3 is TGCGCCAGCAGCTTTACAGGGGGCACTGAAGCTTTCTTT. Variable domain in full (rest from reference TRBV5-1 and TRBJ1-1): KAGVTQTPRYLIKTRGQQVTLSCSPISGHRSVSWYQQTPGQGLQFLFEYFSETQRNKGNFPGRFSGRQFSNSRSEMNVSTLELGDSALYLCASSFTGGTEAFFGQGTRLTVV.